The clone carrying this T cell receptor (beta chain) was recorded only once. This sample stems from a study of blood T cell repertoires in COVID-19. This CDR3 is built from 13 residues. CDR1 is LNHDA, CDR2 SQIVND, per germline (reference sequence). Trimming took 5 bases from V and 6 from J, leaving 10 bases between them. Original data processing: Reference gene primer amplification yielded estimated nucleated cell counts. TCRdb keeps only in-frame clones here, not all; method: immunoSEQ multiplex PCR. V and J calls and clone size follow that table, whereas D and trimming were derived from the DNA. Of roughly 350,000 clones in the sample, approximately 87% were seen once.

Source material: peripheral blood. The receptor was isolated from a woman aged 45-59 years with COVID-19, enrolled during active disease. The chain joins TRBV19 to TRBJ2-2; tentative D call: TRBD1 (5 bases). The CDR3 DNA reads as TGTGCCAGTAGTCCTCAGGGTGCCGGGGAGCTGTTTTTT. It encodes CASSPQGAGELFF. Using reference TRBV19 and TRBJ2-2 for the parts outside the CDR3, the full variable domain is DGGITQSPKYLFRKEGQNVTLSCEQNLNHDAMYWYRQDPGQGLRLIYYSQIVNDFQKGDIAEGYSVSREKKESFPLTVTSAQKNPTAFYLCASSPQGAGELFFGEGSRLTVL.